This is a list of T cell receptor beta chains from one sample in a study of blood T cell repertoires in COVID-19. Profiling relied on immunoSEQ multiplex PCR, and the TCRdb table lists in-frame clones only, not all of them. This sample has 490,000 or so clones, with roughly nine tenths found just once. Source material: PBMCs or T cells enriched from blood (not recorded which). The receptors shown here come from a woman in her sixties or seventies who had recovered from COVID-19. CDR3s include the opening cysteine and the closing phenylalanine or tryptophan. The order of the fields is clone size, V gene, J gene, D gene, CDR3 protein, CDR3 DNA. D genes are given only for firm matches. A row's size may be missing; if present it is once, few, many or a size class.

NA	TRBV28	TRBJ1-2	TRBD1	CASSLTRQGNYGYTF	TGTGCCAGCAGTTTAACGCGACAGGGGAACTATGGCTACACCTTC
NA	TRBV10-3	TRBJ2-1	TRBD2	CAIGIAGINEQFF	TGTGCCATCGGGATAGCGGGGATCAATGAGCAGTTCTTC
NA	TRBV30	TRBJ1-2	NA	CAWSPGPSGGYTF	TGTGCCTGGAGTCCGGGCCCCAGCGGAGGCTACACCTTC
NA	TRBV9	TRBJ2-1	NA	CASSTGGPWEQFF	TGTGCCAGCAGTACCGGGGGGCCGTGGGAGCAGTTCTTC
once	TRBV7-2	TRBJ2-3	NA	CASSPLDTQYF	TGTGCCAGCAGCCCTCTGGATACGCAGTATTTT
NA	TRBV11-3	TRBJ2-4	NA	CASSLGEQLAKNIQYF	TGTGCCAGCAGCCTAGGAGAACAGCTAGCCAAAAACATTCAGTACTTC
NA	TRBV5-4	TRBJ2-3	NA	CASYLRGGDTQYF	TGTGCCAGCTATCTCCGAGGGGGAGATACGCAGTATTTT
NA	TRBV2	TRBJ2-7	NA	CASSRSYEQYF	TGTGCCAGCAGCAGGTCCTACGAGCAGTACTTC
NA	TRBV2	TRBJ2-7	TRBD1	CASIGPGQGAREQYF	TGTGCCAGCATCGGCCCGGGACAGGGGGCGCGCGAGCAGTACTTC
NA	TRBV21-1	TRBJ1-5	NA	CASSTYRGSNQPQHF	TGTGCCAGCAGCACATACAGGGGAAGCAATCAGCCCCAGCATTTT
NA	TRBV10-3	TRBJ1-2	NA	CAISGSDGSGGYTF	TGTGCCATCAGTGGCAGTGACGGGTCTGGAGGCTACACCTTC
NA	TRBV9	TRBJ1-4	TRBD1	CASSVAGGQGAEKLFF	TGTGCCAGCAGCGTAGCGGGGGGACAGGGTGCTGAAAAACTGTTTTTT
NA	TRBV19	TRBJ2-2	TRBD1	CASSSGTVNTGELFF	TGTGCCAGTAGTTCCGGGACAGTGAACACCGGGGAGCTGTTTTTT
once	TRBV5-1	TRBJ1-2	TRBD1	CASSDSGQNSYGYTF	TGCGCCAGCAGTGATTCGGGACAGAACTCCTATGGCTACACCTTC
NA	TRBV4-1	TRBJ1-1	NA	CASTQFELLNTEAFF	TGCGCCAGCACCCAGTTTGAGTTACTGAACACTGAAGCTTTCTTT
NA	TRBV15	TRBJ1-5	NA	CATSRDSYSNQPQHF	TGTGCCACCAGCAGAGATAGTTATAGCAATCAGCCCCAGCATTTT
NA	TRBV4-1	TRBJ1-4	NA	CASSRGQGINEKLFF	TGCGCCAGCAGCCGGGGGCAAGGGATTAATGAAAAACTGTTTTTT
NA	TRBV27	TRBJ1-5	NA	CASGAFTGVGNQPQHF	TGTGCCAGCGGGGCCTTCACGGGGGTTGGCAATCAGCCCCAGCATTTT
NA	TRBV14	TRBJ1-1	NA	CASSPLAFRNTEAFF	TGTGCCAGCAGCCCCCTAGCCTTCCGGAACACTGAAGCTTTCTTT
once	TRBV7-6	TRBJ1-1	NA	CASSRGQPGNTEAFF	TGTGCCAGCAGTCGAGGACAGCCCGGGAACACTGAAGCTTTCTTT
NA	TRBV4-2	TRBJ1-5	NA	CASSQERGGYQPQHF	TGTGCCAGCAGCCAAGAGAGAGGGGGATATCAGCCCCAGCATTTT
few	TRBV27	TRBJ1-6	NA	CASSPGERHNSPLHF	TGTGCCAGCAGTCCCGGGGAGAGACATAATTCACCCCTCCACTTT
NA	TRBV5-1	TRBJ1-1	TRBD1	CASRDRGNTEAFF	TGCGCCAGCCGGGACAGGGGTAACACTGAAGCTTTCTTT
NA	TRBV27	TRBJ2-3	TRBD1	CASSFQGARGTDTQYF	TGTGCCAGCAGTTTTCAGGGGGCTAGGGGGACAGATACGCAGTATTTT
NA	TRBV19	TRBJ1-5	NA	CASSIDLYQPQHF	TGTGCCAGTAGTATAGATCTATACCAGCCCCAGCATTTT
NA	TRBV21-1	TRBJ2-7	NA	CASSMDGQGQHTYEQYF	TGTGCCAGCAGCATGGATGGCCAGGGCCAACATACCTACGAGCAGTACTTC
NA	TRBV12-3/TRBV12-4	TRBJ1-1	NA	CASSLALNTEAFF	TGTGCCAGCAGCCTAGCATTGAACACTGAAGCTTTCTTT
NA	TRBV5-4	TRBJ2-5	TRBD2	CASSLGPSGGAQKETQYF	TGTGCCAGCAGCTTGGGGCCTAGCGGGGGGGCTCAGAAAGAGACCCAGTACTTC
few	TRBV28	TRBJ1-6	NA	CASIEGGMSLGNSPLHF	TGTGCCAGCATCGAGGGAGGGATGTCCCTCGGGAATTCACCCCTCCACTTT
NA	TRBV28	TRBJ2-2	TRBD1	CASRGTGHTGELFF	TGTGCCAGCAGAGGGACAGGCCACACCGGGGAGCTGTTTTTT
once	TRBV11-2	TRBJ2-1	NA	CASSPLEGGAQDEQFF	TGTGCCAGCAGCCCTTTAGAGGGGGGGGCACAGGATGAGCAGTTCTTC
NA	TRBV6-5	TRBJ1-4	TRBD1	CASKPGGLTNEKLFF	TGTGCCAGCAAGCCAGGGGGCCTGACTAATGAAAAACTGTTTTTT
NA	TRBV5-4	TRBJ2-4	NA	CASSLGEGLTGDIQYF	TGTGCCAGCAGCTTGGGAGAGGGATTGACTGGAGACATTCAGTACTTC